One and the same sample provided the 5 T cell receptor beta chains below, sequenced in a study of low-dose radiotherapy and immunotherapy resistance in tumors. Both TCRalpha and TCRbeta chains were reverse transcribed with V-gene-specific primers. TCR amplification used roughly 20 PCR cycles, a constant-region primer and a V-primer adapter. TCRdb independently ran MiXCR on the reads; one entry per CDR3 protein. In the table there are about 7,100 distinct CDR3 sequences, roughly 50% of which are singletons. The receptors come from a human donor with advanced metastatic prostate, ovarian, gallbladder or colorectal cancer (not recorded which). This table probably holds off-target reads from a library built for another chain.

CDR3 nucleotide sequence: TGTGCCAGCAGCACGCAGCGGGGGGCCAATCAGCCCCAGCATTTT. This codes for CASSTQRGANQPQHF. The chain couples TRBV6-8 to TRBJ1-5; tentatively, D is TRBD1 (6 bases). V was trimmed by 6 bases and J by 3 bases, leaving 15 bases between them. Germline V gene data show CDR1 as MNHGY and CDR2 as SAAAGT. The CDR3 extends over 15 amino acids.

The chain is built from TRBV5-4 and TRBJ2-2; a possible D gene is TRBD2 (6 bases). The CDR3 consists of 15 residues. Germline V lookup: CDR1 SGHNT, CDR2 YYREEE (reference sequence). Trimming shortened V by 4 bases and J by 2 bases, and 12 bases separated the two germline ends. The CDR3 coding sequence is TGTGCCAGCAGCAATGGCGGGGTCAACACCGGGGAGCTGTTTTTT. This translates into CASSNGGVNTGELFF.

V gene TRBV24-1 combines with J gene TRBJ2-2; D gene uncertain. Trimming removed 1 base at V and 2 bases at J, with 7 bases between. CDR3 size: 15 residues. Germline V CDR1 and CDR2: KGHDR, SFDVKD. CDR3 bases: TGTGCCACCAGTGATTTTCAGATTAACACCGGGGAGCTGTTTTTT. Translating it yields CATSDFQINTGELFF.

The chain is built from TRBV20-1 and TRBJ2-7; 7 nucleotides align to TRBD2. Germline V CDR1 and CDR2: DFQATT, SNEGSKA (reference sequence). This CDR3 is 13 amino acids long. With V trimmed by 3 bases and J by 5 bases, 7 bases remained unmatched. The CDR3 sequence is CSARGGSVHEQYF. The CDR3 DNA follows: TGCAGTGCTAGGGGCGGGAGTGTCCACGAGCAGTACTTC.

This chain links TRBV6-8 with TRBJ2-2; 12 positions agree with TRBD2. The J segment lost 8 bases and the V segment lost 8 bases, leaving 9 bases of the junction unmatched. This CDR3 comprises 15 residues. Germline V gene sequence: CDR1 MNHGY, CDR2 SAAAGT. CDR3 residues: CASGPSGGAAGELFF. The CDR3 nucleotides read TGTGCCAGCGGTCCTAGCGGGGGGGCAGCTGGGGAGCTGTTTTTT.